These 27 T cell receptor beta chains were all obtained from the same sample, sequenced in a study of beta chain features in type 1 diabetes (dated by TCRdb to the late 2010s). Library method: the immunoSEQ multiplex PCR assay. All of the isolated RNA was reverse transcribed with the High Capacity cDNA Reverse Transcription Kit, so expressed TCRB transcripts were sequenced. TCRdb obtained this table from immuneACCESS and retained in-frame rearrangements with V and J assigned. These tables miss some clones; where compared with another copy, unresolved V genes account for less than half of the shortfall, and the remainder is unexplained. The sample table lists 240,000 or so clones, 25% to 30% of them with a count of one. The leading ten clones occupy about 3.9% of the sample. The specimen sequenced was central memory CD4+ T cells from blood. All receptors derive from a man aged 30-40 years in good health.

Notes on this clone: Other DNA sequences in this specimen translate into the identical CDR3. The chain uses TRBV18 and TRBJ2-7; 7 bases line up with TRBD1. Trimming took 6 bases from V and 4 from J; bases not matched to a gene: 6. This CDR3 is built from 13 residues. The germline CDR1 and CDR2 sequences are KGHSH and LQKENI. The CDR3 nucleotides are TGTGCCAGCTCCCCCCGACAGGGTTACGAGCAGTACTTC. Translation: CASSPRQGYEQYF.

V is TRBV6-5 and J is TRBJ1-2, with a weak D call TRBD1 (6 bases). CDR3 length: 13 residues. Germline V lookup: CDR1 MNHEY, CDR2 SVGAGI. The V end was cut by 7 bases, the J end by 0 bases, with 9 bases between. CDR3 protein: CASKGGTNYGYTF. As DNA, the CDR3 is TGTGCCAGCAAAGGGGGGACTAACTATGGCTACACCTTC.

J is TRBJ2-3 and V is TRBV14, with D unresolved. This CDR3 spans 17 amino acids. V was pared by 5 bases and J by 1 base, with 19 bases between. Germline V CDR1 and CDR2: SGHDN, FVKESK. The CDR3 here is CASSDPLRAEGTDTQYF. The CDR3 DNA follows: TGTGCCAGCAGCGACCCGTTACGAGCCGAAGGCACAGATACGCAGTATTTT.

The chain carries TRBV6-6 and TRBJ2-1; a weak D match, TRBD2 (6 bases). Trimming stripped 6 bases from V and 7 bases from J, with 22 bases between. Germline V gene sequence: CDR1 MNHNY, CDR2 SVGAGI (reference sequence). CDR3 length equals 16 residues. The DNA for the CDR3 is TGTGCCAGCAGGCCGGCGGGCGGGAAAACAAGAAATGAGCAGTTCTTC. Protein product: CASRPAGGKTRNEQFF.

This clone has only a few counts. The V gene is TRBV7-9, the J gene TRBJ2-7, with 10 bases aligning to TRBD2. The ends lost 5 bases at V and 7 bases at J; junction bases unmatched: 5. The CDR3 runs to 13 residues. Per germline, CDR1 SEHNR and CDR2 FQNEAQ (reference sequence). Here the CDR3 DNA reads TGTGCCAGCAGCCCCTCGACTAGCGGGGAGCAGTACTTC. Residues: CASSPSTSGEQYF.

This clone occurred a few times. This chain's CDR3 is CASLRQGLYEQYF. Here the CDR3 DNA reads TGTGCCAGCTTACGACAGGGACTCTACGAGCAGTACTTC. The genes are TRBV28 and TRBJ2-7, with a possible D match to TRBD1 (7 bases). Germline V gives CDR1 MDHEN, CDR2 SYDVKM. The CDR3 is 13 amino acids. V gave up 8 bases and J gave up 3 bases, with 14 bases separating them.

As concerns this clone: This likely stems from a read error, as it lies one base from a far larger clone. This chain links TRBV10-2 with TRBJ2-3, with D possibly being TRBD1 or TRBD2 (6 bases each). The CDR3 has 14 amino acids. Germline V lookup: CDR1 WSHSY, CDR2 SAAADI. V was cut by 5 bases and J by 2 bases, with 11 bases left in between. In nucleotides, the CDR3 is TGCGCCAGCAGTTATACGGGGGCCACAGATACGCAGTATTTT. Amino acid sequence: CASSYTGATDTQYF.

The genes are TRBV28 and TRBJ2-7; D perhaps matches TRBD2 (5 bases). Germline V lookup: CDR1 MDHEN, CDR2 SYDVKM. Trimming removed 4 bases from V and 6 bases from J, with 22 bases in between. The CDR3 runs 16 residues. CDR3 in amino acids: CASSSKTGKPGSEQYF. For the CDR3, the DNA is TGTGCCAGCAGTTCAAAGACGGGAAAACCCGGCTCCGAGCAGTACTTC.

This clone was seen a few times. The V and J genes are TRBV27 and TRBJ2-7; 15 bases map to TRBD2. V lost 4 bases, J lost 7 bases, and 8 bases stayed unmatched. CDR3 length equals 16 residues. CDR1 MNHEY and CDR2 SMNVEV come from the germline V gene (reference sequence). CDR3 in amino acids: CASSSRGLAGGGEQYF. In DNA, the CDR3 is TGTGCCAGCAGTTCTAGGGGACTAGCGGGAGGAGGTGAGCAGTACTTC.

This clone was seen more than once but under ten times. The chain uses TRBV4-1 and TRBJ2-5; D gene ambiguous. CDR1 and CDR2 from the germline V gene are MGHRA and YSYEKL. CDR3 length: 14 residues. Trimming pared 0 bases from V and 4 bases from J, leaving 9 bases between. The CDR3 coding sequence is TGCGCCAGCAGCCAAGAAGGCGGTTCAGAGACCCAGTACTTC. The encoded protein is CASSQEGGSETQYF.

This clone was seen more than once but under ten times. The J gene is TRBJ2-3, the V gene TRBV19; no clear D. V was cut by 8 bases and J by 0 bases, with 6 bases left in between. Germline values: CDR1 LNHDA, CDR2 SQIVND (reference sequence). The CDR3 has 12 residues. CDR3 DNA sequence: TGTGCCAGTTCACCGAGCACAGATACGCAGTATTTT. Translating it yields CASSPSTDTQYF.

The chain recombines TRBV5-4 with TRBJ2-5; TRBD2 aligns across 7 bases. The CDR3 has 15 residues. Germline CDR1 and CDR2: SGHNT and YYREEE (reference sequence). J lost 3 bases, V lost 4 bases, and 9 bases had no gene match. CDR3 in amino acids: CASSGWSGVKETQYF. In DNA form, the CDR3 reads TGTGCCAGCAGCGGTTGGAGCGGGGTCAAAGAGACCCAGTACTTC.

As to this clone: In the same sample, other DNA sequences code for this CDR3. This CDR3 is CAWSRSSNQPQHF. In DNA form, the CDR3 reads TGTGCCTGGAGCCGAAGTAGCAATCAGCCCCAGCATTTT. V and J are TRBV30 and TRBJ1-5; no definite D call. Per germline, CDR1 GTSNPN and CDR2 SVGIG (reference sequence). The CDR3 runs 13 residues. Trimming took off 3 bases at V and 0 bases at J, with 6 bases between the two ends.

This clone was counted a few times. The chain has TRBV2 and TRBJ2-7; D is undetermined. The CDR3 sequence is 14 residues long. Trimming pared 5 bases from V and 4 bases from J, leaving 15 bases between. Germline V gene sequence: CDR1 SNHLY, CDR2 FYNNEI. The CDR3: CASSFRSRAYEQYF. The CDR3 DNA follows: TGTGCCAGCAGTTTCCGGTCACGGGCGTACGAGCAGTACTTC.

V gene TRBV7-9 combines with J gene TRBJ2-6; 9 nucleotides match TRBD1. The V gene end was trimmed by 5 bases and the J gene end by 4 bases; junction bases not matched to a gene: 9. The CDR3 is 17 amino acids. CDR1 is SEHNR and CDR2 is FQNEAQ in the germline V gene (reference sequence). In nucleotides, the CDR3 is TGTGCCAGCAGCCCCCTACAGGGGGCGCCAGGGGCCAACGTCCTGACTTTC. Protein sequence: CASSPLQGAPGANVLTF. Supplemented by reference TRBV7-9 and TRBJ2-6, the full variable domain reads DTGVSQNPRHKITKRGQNVTFRCDPISEHNRLYWYRQTLGQGPEFLTYFQNEAQLEKSRLLSDRFSAERPKGSFSTLEIQRTEQGDSAMYLCASSPLQGAPGANVLTFGAGSRLTVL.

The rearrangement joins TRBV18 to TRBJ2-5; TRBD1 is a possible D gene (7 bases). Trimming cost V 4 bases and J 5 bases, with 14 bases left between them. The CDR3 length is 14 residues. Germline loops: CDR1 KGHSH, CDR2 LQKENI. This chain's CDR3 is CASSRGTAGETQYF. The CDR3 nucleotides are TGTGCCAGCTCACGAGGGACAGCGGGCGAGACCCAGTACTTC.

The V gene is TRBV6-5, the J gene TRBJ1-2, with D hard to call. V lost 2 bases and J lost 5, with 6 bases in between. Per germline, CDR1 MNHEY and CDR2 SVGAGI. This CDR3 has 12 residues. The CDR3 sequence: CASSYGQYGYTF. The DNA for the CDR3 is TGTGCCAGCAGTTACGGGCAGTATGGCTACACCTTC.

At least ten counts were recorded for this clone. V gene TRBV10-3 combines with J gene TRBJ2-5, with D possibly matching TRBD2 (7 bases). The ends were cut back, 4 bases at V and 3 bases at J, with 18 bases in the middle. The CDR3 totals 16 residues. The germline gives CDR1 ENHRY, CDR2 SYGVKD. CDR3 protein: CAISASFGRGKETQYF. The DNA for the CDR3 is TGTGCCATCAGTGCCTCTTTTGGGAGGGGGAAAGAGACCCAGTACTTC.

A note on this clone: One end of the junction is discordant with germline, which a read error may explain. This chain connects TRBV20-1 to TRBJ2-7, with 10 bases aligning to TRBD1. Germline V gene sequence: CDR1 DFQATT, CDR2 SNEGSKA (reference sequence). There are 9 residues in the CDR3. CDR3 nucleotides: TGCAGTGCAGGGGACAGGGGCAAATTC. This gives the protein CSAGDRGKF.

This clone was counted only a few times. The gene calls are TRBV29-1 and TRBJ1-2; D perhaps matches TRBD1 (6 bases). Looked up from germline, CDR1 is SQVTM and CDR2 is ANQGSEA. This CDR3 spans 13 amino acids. The V and J ends lost 6 bases and 4 bases respectively, with 15 bases between them. The DNA for the CDR3 is TGCAGCGTCGGGGACACGGAGATCTATGGCTACACCTTC. The encoded protein is CSVGDTEIYGYTF.

The V and J genes are TRBV5-1 and TRBJ2-1; D gene ambiguous. This CDR3 has 13 residues. The ends were cut back, 4 bases at V and 5 bases at J, with 10 bases in the middle. Looked up from germline, CDR1 is SGHRS and CDR2 is YFSETQ. The CDR3 loop reads CASSRQADNEQFF. CDR3 in DNA: TGCGCCAGCAGCAGGCAGGCGGACAATGAGCAGTTCTTC.

The CDR3 reads CATSEGLAHEQYF. The CDR3 nucleotides read TGTGCCACCAGCGAAGGACTAGCCCACGAGCAGTACTTC. The chain joins TRBV15 to TRBJ2-7, with 8 bases fitting TRBD2. The CDR3 is 13 residues long. CDR1 is LNHNV and CDR2 is YYDKDF in the germline V gene (reference sequence). The junction had 5 bases not matched to a gene; V was cut back by 5 bases and J by 5 bases.

This clone showed up just a few times. The V and J genes are TRBV7-9 and TRBJ2-5, with D possibly TRBD2 on 6 matching bases. CDR1 SEHNR and CDR2 FQNEAQ come from the germline V gene (reference sequence). CDR3 size: 16 residues. Deletions cut 2 bases from V and 2 bases from J, with 15 bases between. The CDR3 region is CASSLSAGSVQETQYF. Here the CDR3 DNA reads TGTGCCAGCAGCTTATCGGCGGGGTCGGTTCAAGAGACCCAGTACTTC.

The J gene is TRBJ2-4, the V gene TRBV29-1, with D possibly matching TRBD2 (7 bases). Between the trimmed V and J ends, which lost 5 bases and 5 bases, there was a span of 10 bases. The germline V gene encodes CDR1 SQVTM and CDR2 ANQGSEA. The CDR3 is 12 residues long. CDR3 nucleotides: TGCAGCGTTAAAGGGGGGGAAAACATTCAGTACTTC. Translated: CSVKGGENIQYF.

On this clone itself: A far bigger clonotype differs at one base, so this is likely a read error. Other DNA sequences in the same sample also yield this CDR3. The chain has TRBV18 and TRBJ2-1, with 9 positions matching TRBD1. This CDR3 comprises 15 residues. Germline V lookup: CDR1 KGHSH, CDR2 LQKENI. J was trimmed by 5 bases and V by 6 bases; bases with no gene match: 8. CDR3 region: CASSPSRDRDNEQFF. The CDR3 coding sequence is TGTGCCAGCTCCCCAAGCCGGGACAGGGACAATGAGCAGTTCTTC. The variable domain in full, completed from reference TRBV18 and TRBJ2-1, reads NAGVMQNPRHLVRRRGQEARLRCSPMKGHSHVYWYRQLPEEGLKFMVYLQKENIIDESGMPKERFSAEFPKEGPSILRIQQVVRGDSAAYFCASSPSRDRDNEQFFGPGTRLTVL.

This clone has just a few counts. This chain connects TRBV5-1 to TRBJ2-3; 8 positions match TRBD1. The trim removed 7 bases at V and 4 bases at J, leaving 8 bases unmatched. The CDR3 is 14 residues long. Per the germline V gene, CDR1 is SGHRS and CDR2 is YFSETQ. The DNA for the CDR3 is TGCGCCAGCTCGGACAGGGAGACGGCAGATACGCAGTATTTT. It translates to CASSDRETADTQYF.

The genes are TRBV5-4 and TRBJ2-1; 7 positions match TRBD1. The junction had 5 bases not matched to a gene; V was cut back by 2 bases and J by 3 bases. This CDR3 is 15 amino acids long. Germline V gene data show CDR1 as SGHNT and CDR2 as YYREEE (reference sequence). CDR3 DNA sequence: TGTGCCAGCAGCTTCGGGGCAGGGGGCTACAATGAGCAGTTCTTC. Protein product: CASSFGAGGYNEQFF.